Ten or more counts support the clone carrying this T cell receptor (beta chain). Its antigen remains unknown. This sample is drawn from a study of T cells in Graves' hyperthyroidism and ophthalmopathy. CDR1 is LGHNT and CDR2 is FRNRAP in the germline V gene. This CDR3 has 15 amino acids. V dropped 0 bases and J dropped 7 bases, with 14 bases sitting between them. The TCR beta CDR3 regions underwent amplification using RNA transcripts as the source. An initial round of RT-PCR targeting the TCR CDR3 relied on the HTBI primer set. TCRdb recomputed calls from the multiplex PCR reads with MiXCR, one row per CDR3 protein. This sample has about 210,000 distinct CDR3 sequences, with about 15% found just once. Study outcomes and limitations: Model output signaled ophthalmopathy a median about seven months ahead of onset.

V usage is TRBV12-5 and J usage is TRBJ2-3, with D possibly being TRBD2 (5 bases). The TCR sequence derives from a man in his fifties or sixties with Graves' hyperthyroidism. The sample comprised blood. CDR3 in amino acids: CASGLVLGWEYTQYF. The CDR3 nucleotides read TGTGCTAGTGGTTTGGTACTAGGCTGGGAGTATACGCAGTATTTT. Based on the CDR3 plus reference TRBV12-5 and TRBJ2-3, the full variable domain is DARVTQTPRHKVTEMGQEVTMRCQPILGHNTVFWYRQTMMQGLELLAYFRNRAPLDDSGMPKDRFSAEMPDATLATLKIQPSEPRDSAVYFCASGLVLGWEYTQYFGPGTRLTVL.